The rows below give T cell receptor beta chains drawn from one sample of a study of T cells after somatic rescue of genetic block. The data were produced by immunoSEQ multiplex PCR, yet TCRdb's version contains in-frame clones alone and is incomplete. This table holds about 15,000 clones, roughly 70% found once. Sequencing was performed on peripheral blood mononuclear cells (PBMCs). These receptors were obtained from a man aged 18 to 30. The CDR3 runs from the conserved cysteine through the conserved F or W. Each record gives: J gene, clone size, V gene, D gene, CDR3 DNA, CDR3 protein. The D gene is left open where the match is weak. Clone size is not always given. Where it is, it says once, few, many or a class for expanded clones.

j_call: TRBJ2-1
clone_size: few
v_call: TRBV18
d_call: .
cdr3_nt: TGTGCCAGCTCACCAAATCGTCTACCATACAATGAGCAGTTCTTC
cdr3_aa: CASSPNRLPYNEQFF

j_call: TRBJ1-5
clone_size: few
v_call: TRBV6-1
d_call: TRBD1
cdr3_nt: TGTGCCACCAATCTTTTCCGGGACAGGGTTCAGCCCCAGCATTTT
cdr3_aa: CATNLFRDRVQPQHF

j_call: TRBJ1-3
clone_size: .
v_call: TRBV6-1
d_call: .
cdr3_nt: TGTGCCAGCGACAGCCATCCTGGAAACACCATATATTTT
cdr3_aa: CASDSHPGNTIYF

j_call: TRBJ2-7
clone_size: .
v_call: TRBV28
d_call: .
cdr3_nt: TGTGCCAGCAGTTTCGCCGGGGGGCCTACCTACGAGCAGTACTTC
cdr3_aa: CASSFAGGPTYEQYF

j_call: TRBJ1-4
clone_size: few
v_call: TRBV7-8
d_call: .
cdr3_nt: TGTGCCAGCAGCTTAGCGGCCAGGGCGGAGGAAAAACTGTTTTTT
cdr3_aa: CASSLAARAEEKLFF

j_call: TRBJ2-7
clone_size: .
v_call: TRBV6-5
d_call: .
cdr3_nt: TGTGCCAGCAGTTATGGCGGGACCAGCTTCTACGAGCAGTACTTC
cdr3_aa: CASSYGGTSFYEQYF

j_call: TRBJ2-7
clone_size: .
v_call: TRBV5-5
d_call: TRBD2
cdr3_nt: TGTGCCAGCAGCTTCTTGACTAGCGGGGGGTGGAACGAGCAGTACTTC
cdr3_aa: CASSFLTSGGWNEQYF

j_call: TRBJ1-3
clone_size: .
v_call: TRBV19
d_call: .
cdr3_nt: TGTGCCAGTCGGAGGACGGACGGAAACACCATATATTTT
cdr3_aa: CASRRTDGNTIYF

j_call: TRBJ1-5
clone_size: .
v_call: TRBV19
d_call: .
cdr3_nt: TGTGCCAGTAGTATAGCGGGCCGCCCTTGGGCTAGCAATCAGCCCCAGCATTTT
cdr3_aa: CASSIAGRPWASNQPQHF

j_call: TRBJ1-5
clone_size: .
v_call: TRBV10-3
d_call: .
cdr3_nt: TGTGCCATCAGTGAGTCGGGAGGGGCGGGCAATCAGCCCCAGCATTTT
cdr3_aa: CAISESGGAGNQPQHF

j_call: TRBJ2-7
clone_size: once
v_call: TRBV16
d_call: .
cdr3_nt: TGTGCCAGCAGCCAATCAAGGGCGTCTCGAACCTACGAGCAGTACTTC
cdr3_aa: CASSQSRASRTYEQYF

j_call: TRBJ2-7
clone_size: medium-sized
v_call: TRBV6-5
d_call: .
cdr3_nt: TGTGCCAGCAGTTACGGGGGGATGTTAAACGAGCAGTACTTC
cdr3_aa: CASSYGGMLNEQYF

j_call: TRBJ2-7
clone_size: .
v_call: TRBV28
d_call: TRBD1
cdr3_nt: TGTGCCAGCATCAGCAGGGTAGGACAGGGGCCCTACGAGCAGTACTTC
cdr3_aa: CASISRVGQGPYEQYF

j_call: TRBJ1-5
clone_size: .
v_call: TRBV15
d_call: .
cdr3_nt: TGTGCCACCAGCAGAGATCTGAGACAGGGCAATCAGCCCCAGCATTTT
cdr3_aa: CATSRDLRQGNQPQHF

j_call: TRBJ2-5
clone_size: .
v_call: TRBV5-6
d_call: .
cdr3_nt: TGTGCCAGCAGCTCAGGATACGGTCGGTTCCAGCGCCCGGAAGAGACCCAGTACTTC
cdr3_aa: CASSSGYGRFQRPEETQYF

j_call: TRBJ2-3
clone_size: once
v_call: TRBV19
d_call: .
cdr3_nt: TGTGCCAGTAGTATAGGGGGTGACGCAGATACGCAGTATTTT
cdr3_aa: CASSIGGDADTQYF

j_call: TRBJ1-3
clone_size: .
v_call: TRBV4-1
d_call: .
cdr3_nt: TGCGCCAGCAGCCAAGGTAAAAGTGGAAACACCATATATTTT
cdr3_aa: CASSQGKSGNTIYF

j_call: TRBJ2-7
clone_size: .
v_call: TRBV6-4
d_call: .
cdr3_nt: TGTGCCAGCAGTTACTCGCCGAAGTCTCTCGAGCAGTACTTC
cdr3_aa: CASSYSPKSLEQYF

j_call: TRBJ1-1
clone_size: many
v_call: TRBV2
d_call: TRBD1
cdr3_nt: TGTGCCAGCAGTTCCACCGGGACAGGGTTGAACACTGAAGCTTTCTTT
cdr3_aa: CASSSTGTGLNTEAFF

j_call: TRBJ1-1
clone_size: .
v_call: TRBV7-9
d_call: .
cdr3_nt: TGTGCCAGCAGCTTAGTCGAGGGAAGAAGGACTGAAGCTTTCTTT
cdr3_aa: CASSLVEGRRTEAFF

j_call: TRBJ2-7
clone_size: once
v_call: TRBV6-6
d_call: TRBD1
cdr3_nt: TGTGCCAGCACCCGGGACAGCACATCATACGAGCAGTACTTC
cdr3_aa: CASTRDSTSYEQYF

j_call: TRBJ2-1
clone_size: once
v_call: TRBV18
d_call: .
cdr3_nt: TGTGCCAGCTCACCACCGCAGACATCCTACAATGAGCAGTTCTTC
cdr3_aa: CASSPPQTSYNEQFF

j_call: TRBJ2-5
clone_size: .
v_call: TRBV7-8
d_call: TRBD2
cdr3_nt: TGTGCCAGCAGCTCCCAGCGGGAGGTGGAGACCCAGTACTTC
cdr3_aa: CASSSQREVETQYF

j_call: TRBJ2-3
clone_size: .
v_call: TRBV2
d_call: TRBD1
cdr3_nt: TGTGCCAGCAGGGTGGACAGGGGACCAGCGACAGATACGCAGTATTTT
cdr3_aa: CASRVDRGPATDTQYF

j_call: TRBJ2-7
clone_size: .
v_call: TRBV5-1
d_call: .
cdr3_nt: TGCGCCAGCAGCTTGGGACCCGTCCCCTCCTACGAGCAGTACTTC
cdr3_aa: CASSLGPVPSYEQYF

j_call: TRBJ2-7
clone_size: once
v_call: TRBV2
d_call: .
cdr3_nt: TGTGCCAGCAGACGGGACAATTTCTCCTACGAGCAGTACTTC
cdr3_aa: CASRRDNFSYEQYF

j_call: TRBJ2-5
clone_size: .
v_call: TRBV11-2
d_call: .
cdr3_nt: TGTGCCAGCAGCTTCCAGGTTGGGAGTAAGACCCAGTACTTC
cdr3_aa: CASSFQVGSKTQYF

j_call: TRBJ2-7
clone_size: .
v_call: TRBV15
d_call: TRBD1
cdr3_nt: TGTGCCACCAGCAAGGACAGGGCAACCTACGAGCAGTACTTC
cdr3_aa: CATSKDRATYEQYF

j_call: TRBJ1-5
clone_size: .
v_call: TRBV2
d_call: .
cdr3_nt: TGTGCCAGCAGCTCTAAAGGAGGGGGAGGTAGCAATCAGCCCCAGCATTTT
cdr3_aa: CASSSKGGGGSNQPQHF

j_call: TRBJ2-5
clone_size: few
v_call: TRBV5-1
d_call: .
cdr3_nt: TGCGCCAGCAGCTTGGCCGAAGGGGAGACCCAGTACTTC
cdr3_aa: CASSLAEGETQYF

j_call: TRBJ1-6
clone_size: .
v_call: TRBV5-1
d_call: .
cdr3_nt: TGCGCCAGCAGCCTAGGACGGCCTAATTCACCCCTCCACTTT
cdr3_aa: CASSLGRPNSPLHF

j_call: TRBJ1-2
clone_size: .
v_call: TRBV6-6
d_call: TRBD1
cdr3_nt: TGTGCCAGCAGTTCAGTTGGACAGGTCTACTATGGCTACACCTTC
cdr3_aa: CASSSVGQVYYGYTF

j_call: TRBJ2-5
clone_size: .
v_call: TRBV5-1
d_call: TRBD2
cdr3_nt: TGCGCCAGCCGGGGACTAGCTAAAGAGACCCAGTACTTC
cdr3_aa: CASRGLAKETQYF

j_call: TRBJ2-1
clone_size: .
v_call: TRBV19
d_call: TRBD2
cdr3_nt: TGTGCCAGTAGTATACAAGCGGGGCTCTACAATGAGCAGTTCTTC
cdr3_aa: CASSIQAGLYNEQFF

j_call: TRBJ2-7
clone_size: .
v_call: TRBV5-6
d_call: TRBD1
cdr3_nt: TGTGCCAGCAGCCGATTTGACAGGGGGACGGGCTACGAGCAGTACTTC
cdr3_aa: CASSRFDRGTGYEQYF

j_call: TRBJ2-7
clone_size: .
v_call: TRBV19
d_call: .
cdr3_nt: TGTGCCAGTAGTATTTGGGGGAGCGAGCAGTACTTC
cdr3_aa: CASSIWGSEQYF